The TCR beta chain under discussion was sequenced for a study of CD8+ T cells in alopecia areata. On the study more broadly: Treated patients swallowed 5 to 10 mg of oral tofacitinib twice daily. Study-wide points: Clonality in lesional scalp, especially alopecia totalis/universalis, exceeded that of normal scalp. Numerous clones, expanded in lesions, remained in scalp and blood during tofacitinib.

In regard to this clone: Its antigen is as yet unknown.

Treatment reported: oral pan-JAK inhibitor, 5-10 mg twice daily. The V end was cut by 9 bases, the J end by 6 bases, with 18 bases between. Per germline, CDR1 SNHLY and CDR2 FYNNEI. CDR3 length: 14 amino acids. Extracted from the samples, RNA was reverse transcribed into cDNA to serve as the sequencing template. The table came from immunoSEQ multiplex PCR; TCRdb's copy has only in-frame clones and leaves some out. The data hold around 300,000 clones, with over 45% observed a single time. V gene TRBV2 combines with J gene TRBJ1-5; a weak D match, TRBD1 (5 bases). The source of this sequence is a human donor with alopecia areata. Source: CD4+ T cells sorted from blood, taken at roughly week 52, from a patient treated with tofacitinib. In DNA form, the CDR3 reads TGTGCCAGTTCCCGACAGTTAGGAAGTCAGCCCCAGCATTTT. This translates into CASSRQLGSQPQHF. Full variable domain (rest looked up from reference TRBV2 and TRBJ1-5): EPEVTQTPSHQVTQMGQEVILRCVPISNHLYFYWYRQILGQKVEFLVSFYNNEISEKSEIFDDQFSVERPDGSNFTLKIRSTKLEDSAMYFCASSRQLGSQPQHFGDGTRLSIL.